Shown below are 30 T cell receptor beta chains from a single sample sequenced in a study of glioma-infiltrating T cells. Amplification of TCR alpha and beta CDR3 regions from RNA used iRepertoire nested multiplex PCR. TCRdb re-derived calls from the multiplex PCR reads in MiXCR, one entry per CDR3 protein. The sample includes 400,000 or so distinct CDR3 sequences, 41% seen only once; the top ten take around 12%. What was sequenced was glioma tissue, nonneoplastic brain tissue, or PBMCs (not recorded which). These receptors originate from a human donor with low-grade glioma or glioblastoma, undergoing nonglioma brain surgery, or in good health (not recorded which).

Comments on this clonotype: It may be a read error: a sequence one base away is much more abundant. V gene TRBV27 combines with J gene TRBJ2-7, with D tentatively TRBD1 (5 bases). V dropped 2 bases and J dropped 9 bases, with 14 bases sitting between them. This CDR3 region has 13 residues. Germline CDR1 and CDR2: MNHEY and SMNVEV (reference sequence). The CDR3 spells CASSLGRAHGQYF. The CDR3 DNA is TGTGCCAGCAGTTTAGGCAGGGCCCACGGGCAGTACTTC.

Written as DNA, the CDR3 is TGTGCCAGCAGCCAAAGGTGGGAGCTTGTGAGCAGGTACAATGAGCAGTTCTTC. Its translation: CASSQRWELVSRYNEQFF. The V gene is TRBV3-1, the J gene TRBJ2-1, with D maybe TRBD2 (5 bases). Germline loops: CDR1 LGHDT, CDR2 YNNKEL (reference sequence). The CDR3 is made up of 18 amino acids. V was trimmed by 2 bases and J by 4 bases, leaving 21 bases between them.

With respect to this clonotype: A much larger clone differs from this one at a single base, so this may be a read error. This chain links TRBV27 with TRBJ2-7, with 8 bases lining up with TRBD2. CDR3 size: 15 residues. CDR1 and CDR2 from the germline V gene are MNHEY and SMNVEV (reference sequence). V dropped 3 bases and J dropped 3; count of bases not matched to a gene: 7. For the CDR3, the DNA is TGTGCCAGCAGTTTCGAGGTAGCGGGAAACTACGAGCAGTACTTC. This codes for CASSFEVAGNYEQYF.

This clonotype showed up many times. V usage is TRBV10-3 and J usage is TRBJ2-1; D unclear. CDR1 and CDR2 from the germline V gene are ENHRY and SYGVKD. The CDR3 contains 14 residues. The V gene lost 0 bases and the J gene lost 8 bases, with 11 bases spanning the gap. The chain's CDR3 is CAISESMAFDEQFF. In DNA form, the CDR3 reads TGTGCCATCAGTGAGTCGATGGCGTTCGATGAGCAGTTCTTC.

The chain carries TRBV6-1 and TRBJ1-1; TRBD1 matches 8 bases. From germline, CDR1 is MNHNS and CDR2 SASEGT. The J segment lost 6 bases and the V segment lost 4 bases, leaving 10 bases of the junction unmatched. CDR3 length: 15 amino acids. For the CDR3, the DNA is TGTGCCAGCAGTGTCGCCCTGCAGGGGGCCTCTGAAGCTTTCTTT. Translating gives CASSVALQGASEAFF.

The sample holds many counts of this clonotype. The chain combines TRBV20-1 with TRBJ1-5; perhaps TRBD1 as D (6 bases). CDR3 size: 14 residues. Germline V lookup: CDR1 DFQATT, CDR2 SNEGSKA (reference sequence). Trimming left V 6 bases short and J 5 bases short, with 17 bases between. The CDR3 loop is CSADGNRADQPQHF. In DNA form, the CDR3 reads TGCAGTGCCGATGGAAACAGGGCAGATCAGCCCCAGCATTTT.

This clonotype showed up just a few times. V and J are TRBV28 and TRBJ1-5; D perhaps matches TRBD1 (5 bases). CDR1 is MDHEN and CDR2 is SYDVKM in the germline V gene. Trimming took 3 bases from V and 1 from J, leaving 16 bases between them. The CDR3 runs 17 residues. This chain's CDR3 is CASSFSGTTRSNQPQHF. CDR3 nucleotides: TGTGCCAGCAGTTTTTCTGGGACTACACGGAGCAATCAGCCCCAGCATTTT.

The DNA for the CDR3 is TGTGCCAGCAGTTCCCCCGGGGGGCCCTTTTATGCCCAGTACTTC. Translation: CASSSPGGPFYAQYF. The chain couples TRBV28 to TRBJ2-5, with a possible D match to TRBD2 (7 bases). Germline V gene data show CDR1 as MDHEN and CDR2 as SYDVKM. The CDR3 runs to 15 residues. The germline V and J ends were trimmed by 4 bases and 9 bases, with 21 bases remaining between them.

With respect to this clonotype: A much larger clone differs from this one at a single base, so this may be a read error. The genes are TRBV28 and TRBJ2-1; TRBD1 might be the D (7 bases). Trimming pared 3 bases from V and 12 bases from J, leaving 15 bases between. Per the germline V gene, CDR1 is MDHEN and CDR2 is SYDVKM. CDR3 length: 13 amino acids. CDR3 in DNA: TGTGCCAGCAGTTTCCCGGGGGCAGGGGGGCAGTTCTTC. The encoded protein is CASSFPGAGGQFF.

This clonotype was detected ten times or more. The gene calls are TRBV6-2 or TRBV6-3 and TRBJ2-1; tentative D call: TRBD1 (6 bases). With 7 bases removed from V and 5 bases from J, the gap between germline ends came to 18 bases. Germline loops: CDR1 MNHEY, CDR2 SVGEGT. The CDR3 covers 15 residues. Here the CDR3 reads CASTDWTELDNEQFF. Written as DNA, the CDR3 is TGTGCCAGCACCGATTGGACAGAGCTCGACAATGAGCAGTTCTTC.

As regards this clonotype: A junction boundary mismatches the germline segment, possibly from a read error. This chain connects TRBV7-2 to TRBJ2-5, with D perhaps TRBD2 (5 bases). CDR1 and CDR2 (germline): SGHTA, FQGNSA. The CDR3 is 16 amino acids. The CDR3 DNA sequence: TGCGCCAGCAGCCCCCGGAGCTGGGGAGAGCAAGAGACCCAGTACTTC. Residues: CASSPRSWGEQETQYF.

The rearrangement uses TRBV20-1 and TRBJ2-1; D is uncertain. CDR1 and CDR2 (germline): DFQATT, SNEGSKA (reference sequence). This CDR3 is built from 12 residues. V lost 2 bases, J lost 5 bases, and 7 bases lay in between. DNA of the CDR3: TGCAGTGCTAGATATCGACACAATGAGCAGTTCTTC. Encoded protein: CSARYRHNEQFF.

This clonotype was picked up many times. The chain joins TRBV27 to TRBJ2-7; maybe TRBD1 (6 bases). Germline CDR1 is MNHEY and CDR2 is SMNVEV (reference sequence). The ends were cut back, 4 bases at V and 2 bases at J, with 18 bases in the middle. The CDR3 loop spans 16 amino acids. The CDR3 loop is CASSSRTQGSPYEQYF. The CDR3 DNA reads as TGTGCCAGCAGTTCCCGGACACAGGGATCGCCCTACGAGCAGTACTTC.

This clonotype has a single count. The chain's CDR3 is CASSGFGMDEQYF. The DNA of the CDR3 is TGTGCCAGCAGTGGATTCGGGATGGACGAGCAGTACTTC. J is TRBJ2-7 and V is TRBV2; a weak D match, TRBD2 (5 bases). V shed 4 bases and J shed 5 bases, with 12 bases lying between them. The CDR3 loop spans 13 amino acids. Germline V gene sequence: CDR1 SNHLY, CDR2 FYNNEI. The full variable domain, rest sourced from reference TRBV2 and TRBJ2-7, is EPEVTQTPSHQVTQMGQEVILRCVPISNHLYFYWYRQILGQKVEFLVSFYNNEISEKSEIFDDQFSVERPDGSNFTLKIRSTKLEDSAMYFCASSGFGMDEQYFGPGTRLTVT.

The CDR3 DNA reads TGTGCCAGCAGCTTACGGTCCGGGACAGGGCACTATGGCTACACCTTC. This sequence encodes CASSLRSGTGHYGYTF. The chain couples TRBV7-9 to TRBJ1-2; 9 bases map to TRBD1. The V gene's germline CDR1 is SEHNR and CDR2 FQNEAQ (reference sequence). J was trimmed by 3 bases and V by 2 bases; bases with no gene match: 7. The CDR3 consists of 16 residues.

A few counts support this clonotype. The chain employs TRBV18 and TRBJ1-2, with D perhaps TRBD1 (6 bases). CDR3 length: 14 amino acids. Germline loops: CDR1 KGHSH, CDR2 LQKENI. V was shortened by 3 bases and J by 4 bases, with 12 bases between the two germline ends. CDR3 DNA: TGTGCCAGCTCACCCGTCCAGACAGGCTATGGCTACACCTTC. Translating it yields CASSPVQTGYGYTF.

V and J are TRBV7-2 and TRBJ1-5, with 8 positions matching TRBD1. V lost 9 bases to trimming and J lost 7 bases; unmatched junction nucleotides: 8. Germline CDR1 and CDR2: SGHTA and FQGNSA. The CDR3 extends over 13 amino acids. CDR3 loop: CASSGTGGQPQHF. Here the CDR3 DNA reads TGTGCCAGTAGTGGTACAGGGGGACAGCCCCAGCATTTT.

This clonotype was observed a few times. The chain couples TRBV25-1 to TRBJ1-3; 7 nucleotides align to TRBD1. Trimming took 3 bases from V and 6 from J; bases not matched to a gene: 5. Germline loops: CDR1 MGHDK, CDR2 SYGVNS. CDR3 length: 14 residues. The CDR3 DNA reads TGTGCCAGCAGTGAGACAGGGACCGAAAACACCATATATTTT. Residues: CASSETGTENTIYF.

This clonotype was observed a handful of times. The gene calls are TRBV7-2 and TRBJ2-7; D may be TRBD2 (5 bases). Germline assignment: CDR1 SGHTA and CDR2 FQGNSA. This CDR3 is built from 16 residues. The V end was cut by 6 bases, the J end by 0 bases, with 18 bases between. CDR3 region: CASRLYAAGDSYEQYF. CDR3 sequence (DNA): TGTGCCAGCAGGTTATATGCCGCCGGGGACTCCTACGAGCAGTACTTC.

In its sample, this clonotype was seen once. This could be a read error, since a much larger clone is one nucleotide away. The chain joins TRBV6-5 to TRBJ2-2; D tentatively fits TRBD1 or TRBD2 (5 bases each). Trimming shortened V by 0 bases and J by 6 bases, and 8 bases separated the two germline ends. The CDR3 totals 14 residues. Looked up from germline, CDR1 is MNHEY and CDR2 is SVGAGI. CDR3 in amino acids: CASSYSGDPGELFF. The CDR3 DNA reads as TGTGCCAGCAGTTACTCGGGGGACCCCGGGGAGCTGTTTTTT.

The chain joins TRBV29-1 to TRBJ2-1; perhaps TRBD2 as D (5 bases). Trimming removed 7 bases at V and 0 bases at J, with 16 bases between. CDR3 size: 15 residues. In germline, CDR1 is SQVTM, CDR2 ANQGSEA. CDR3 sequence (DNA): TGCAGCGCACTCTCGGGAATCAGCTCCTACAATGAGCAGTTCTTC. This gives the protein CSALSGISSYNEQFF.

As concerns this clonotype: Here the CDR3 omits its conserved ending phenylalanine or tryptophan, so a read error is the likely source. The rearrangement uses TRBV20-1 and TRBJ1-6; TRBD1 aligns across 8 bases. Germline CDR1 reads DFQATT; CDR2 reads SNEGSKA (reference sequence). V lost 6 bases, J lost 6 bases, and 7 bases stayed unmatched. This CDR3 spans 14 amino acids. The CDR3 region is CSADRGLGNSPLHL. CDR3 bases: TGCAGTGCCGACAGGGGATTGGGTAATTCACCCCTCCACCTT.

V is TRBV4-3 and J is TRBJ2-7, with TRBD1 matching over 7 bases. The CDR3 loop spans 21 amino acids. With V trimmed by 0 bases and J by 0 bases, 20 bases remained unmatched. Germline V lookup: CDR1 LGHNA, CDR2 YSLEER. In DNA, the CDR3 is TGCGCCAGCAGCCAAGATCTGATCCGGAGGACAGGACCCTTTAGCTCCTACGAGCAGTACTTC. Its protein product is CASSQDLIRRTGPFSSYEQYF.

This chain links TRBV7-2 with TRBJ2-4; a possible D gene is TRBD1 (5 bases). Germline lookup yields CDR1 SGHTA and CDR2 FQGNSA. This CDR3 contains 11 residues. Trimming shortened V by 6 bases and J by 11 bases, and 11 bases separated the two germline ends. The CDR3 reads CASSPGPVQYF. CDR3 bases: TGTGCCAGCAGTCCAGGGCCCGTTCAGTACTTC.

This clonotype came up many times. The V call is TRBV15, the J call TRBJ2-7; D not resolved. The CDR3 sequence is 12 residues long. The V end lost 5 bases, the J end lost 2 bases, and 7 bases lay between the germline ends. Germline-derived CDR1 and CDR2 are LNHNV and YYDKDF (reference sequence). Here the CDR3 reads CATSPDPYEQYF. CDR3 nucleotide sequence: TGTGCCACCAGCCCCGATCCCTACGAGCAGTACTTC.

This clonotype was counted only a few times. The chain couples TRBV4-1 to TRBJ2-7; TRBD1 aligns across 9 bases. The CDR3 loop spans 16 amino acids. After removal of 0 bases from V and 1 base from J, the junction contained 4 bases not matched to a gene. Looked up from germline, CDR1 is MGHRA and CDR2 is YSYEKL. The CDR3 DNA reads TGCGCCAGCAGCCAAGATTCTGGGACAGGGTCCTACGAGCAGTACTTC. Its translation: CASSQDSGTGSYEQYF.

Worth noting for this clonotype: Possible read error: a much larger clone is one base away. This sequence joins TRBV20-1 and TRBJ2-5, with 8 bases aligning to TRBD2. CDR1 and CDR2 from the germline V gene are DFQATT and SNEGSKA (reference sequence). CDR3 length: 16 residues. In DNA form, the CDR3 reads TGCGGTGCTAGAGATTACGTAGCGGGGCCCCAAGAGACCCAGTACTTC. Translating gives CGARDYVAGPQETQYF.

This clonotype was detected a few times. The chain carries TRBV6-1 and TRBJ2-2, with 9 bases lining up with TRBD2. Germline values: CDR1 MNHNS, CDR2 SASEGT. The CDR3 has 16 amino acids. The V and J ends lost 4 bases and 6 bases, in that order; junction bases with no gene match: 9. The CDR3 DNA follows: TGTGCCAGCAGTGTGGGACTAGCAGGGAGGGCCGGGGAGCTGTTTTTT. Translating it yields CASSVGLAGRAGELFF.

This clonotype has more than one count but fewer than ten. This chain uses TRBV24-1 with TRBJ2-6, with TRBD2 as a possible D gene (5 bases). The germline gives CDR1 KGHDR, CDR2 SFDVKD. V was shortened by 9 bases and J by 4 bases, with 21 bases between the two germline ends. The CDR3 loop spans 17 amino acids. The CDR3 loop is CATAGPLKGTGANVLTF. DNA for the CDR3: TGTGCCACCGCGGGTCCCCTGAAAGGAACGGGGGCCAACGTCCTGACTTTC.

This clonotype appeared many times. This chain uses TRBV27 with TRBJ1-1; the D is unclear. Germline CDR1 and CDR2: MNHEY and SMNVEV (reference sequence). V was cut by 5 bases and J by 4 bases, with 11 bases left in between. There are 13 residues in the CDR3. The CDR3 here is CASSPREGTEAFF. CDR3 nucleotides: TGTGCCAGCAGTCCCCGGGAAGGCACTGAAGCTTTCTTT.